The 9 T cell receptor beta chains reported below all come from one sample, sequenced in a study of OX40 agonist ivuxolimab in advanced cancers. Profiled with immunoSEQ multiplex PCR; TCRdb holds only in-frame clones, not every one. The data contain 50,000 or so clones, approximately 90% of them singletons. This specimen consisted of CD4+ or CD8+ T cells sorted from blood, obtained in a trial of the OX40 agonist ivuxolimab. The origin of the receptors is an adult with an advanced solid tumor such as melanoma, head and neck, liver or kidney cancer.

The rearrangement joins TRBV10-3 to TRBJ1-3, with a tentative D call TRBD1 (5 bases). CDR1 and CDR2 from the germline V gene are ENHRY and SYGVKD. V was pared by 0 bases and J by 2 bases, with 8 bases between. The length of the CDR3 is 15 residues. CDR3 region: CAISESGGTGNTIYF. As DNA, the CDR3 is TGTGCCATCAGTGAGTCGGGGGGTACTGGAAACACCATATATTTT.

This chain links TRBV4-1 with TRBJ2-5, with 7 bases identical to TRBD2. CDR1 and CDR2 (germline): MGHRA, YSYEKL. V was clipped by 5 bases and J by 4 bases; unmatched bases: 10. This CDR3 is 15 amino acids long. The CDR3 protein is CASSTVAGPGETQYF. CDR3 in DNA: TGCGCCAGCAGCACGGTAGCGGGTCCCGGAGAGACCCAGTACTTC.

The rearrangement uses TRBV7-9 and TRBJ1-4; D is ambiguous. Trimming removed 5 bases from V and 8 bases from J, with 21 bases in between. Per germline, CDR1 SEHNR and CDR2 FQNEAQ (reference sequence). The CDR3 runs 16 residues. CDR3 in amino acids: CASSPPPGYGNEKLFF. CDR3 coding DNA: TGTGCCAGCAGCCCGCCCCCCGGGTATGGCAACGAAAAACTGTTTTTT.

V and J are TRBV2 and TRBJ2-3; D call uncertain. The CDR3 runs 13 residues. Deletions cut 2 bases from V and 4 bases from J, with 7 bases between. The germline CDR1 and CDR2 sequences are SNHLY and FYNNEI. The CDR3 region is CASSEPPADTQYF. The CDR3 DNA reads TGTGCCAGCAGTGAACCCCCGGCAGATACGCAGTATTTT.

The chain uses TRBV14 and TRBJ1-1; maybe TRBD1 (6 bases). CDR3 size: 14 residues. The V gene's germline CDR1 is SGHDN and CDR2 FVKESK. V lost 6 bases to trimming and J lost 1 base, with 12 bases between them. CDR3 nucleotide sequence: TGTGCCAGCAGATCTATAGGGGGGAACACTGAAGCTTTCTTT. Residues: CASRSIGGNTEAFF.

In DNA, the CDR3 is TGCGCCAGCAGCCAAGTGACCGGGACTAGACCCTACAATGAGCAGTTCTTC. It specifies CASSQVTGTRPYNEQFF. The chain employs TRBV4-3 and TRBJ2-1; 8 nucleotides line up with TRBD2. CDR1 and CDR2 from the germline V gene are LGHNA and YSLEER. CDR3 length: 17 amino acids. Losses at the gene ends were 1 base for V and 2 bases for J; bases not matched to a gene: 7.

The chain has TRBV4-1 and TRBJ2-7; D could derive from TRBD1 or TRBD2 (5 bases each). Trimming left V 0 bases short and J 1 base short, with 13 bases between. The CDR3 totals 16 residues. Germline-derived CDR1 and CDR2 are MGHRA and YSYEKL. In DNA, the CDR3 is TGCGCCAGCAGCCAAGATTTTAACAGGAGGTCCTACGAGCAGTACTTC. It yields the protein CASSQDFNRRSYEQYF.

V usage is TRBV28 and J usage is TRBJ2-7, with 9 bases identical to TRBD1. Germline CDR1 MDHEN, CDR2 SYDVKM. CDR3 length: 15 residues. V lost 0 bases, J lost 5 bases, and 5 bases stayed unmatched. CDR3: CASSLWGDRAHEQYF. CDR3 DNA: TGTGCCAGCAGTTTATGGGGGGACAGGGCCCACGAGCAGTACTTC. Looking up the rest from reference TRBV28 and TRBJ2-7 gives the full variable domain: DVKVTQSSRYLVKRTGEKVFLECVQDMDHENMFWYRQDPGLGLRLIYFSYDVKMKEKGDIPEGYSVSREKKERFSLILESASTNQTSMYLCASSLWGDRAHEQYFGPGTRLTVT.

This chain connects TRBV19 to TRBJ2-1; D tentatively reads TRBD1 or TRBD2 (5 bases each). The germline CDR1 and CDR2 sequences are LNHDA and SQIVND (reference sequence). The germline V and J ends were trimmed by 0 bases and 6 bases, with 12 bases remaining between them. This CDR3 is 15 amino acids long. The CDR3 reads CASSIDPGRVNEQFF. CDR3 nucleotide sequence: TGTGCCAGTAGTATAGATCCGGGACGGGTCAATGAGCAGTTCTTC.